What follows are 11 T cell receptor beta chains derived from one specimen sequenced in a study of T cell repertoires in cytomegalovirus infection. These TCRs' antigens remain unknown. Each CDR3 protein is one row after TCRdb ran MiXCR on the reads. The table shows about 160,000 distinct CDR3 sequences, with roughly 21% occurring only once. Specimen: CD8+ T cells from cultured PBMCs, collected from culture after CMV antigen stimulation. The receptors were sampled from a human donor in good health (CMV status not recorded). Some clones in this sample may be carry-over from other donors' samples.

The chain links TRBV3-1 to TRBJ1-2; D is uncertain. Germline V gene lookup returns CDR1 LGHDT and CDR2 YNNKEL (reference sequence). V was clipped by 4 bases and J by 8 bases, with 17 bases between them. The CDR3 is 14 residues long. The CDR3 spells CASSPQLDPYGYTF. Here the CDR3 DNA reads TGTGCCAGCAGCCCTCAACTGGACCCATACGGCTACACCTTC.

The CDR3 sequence is CASSLHSQETQYF. CDR3 coding DNA: TGTGCCAGCAGCTTGCATAGTCAAGAGACCCAGTACTTC. The rearrangement uses TRBV7-9 and TRBJ2-5; no definite D call. Germline CDR1 SEHNR, CDR2 FQNEAQ (reference sequence). Trimming took 3 bases from V and 2 from J, leaving 7 bases between them. The CDR3 is 13 amino acids.

The chain's CDR3 is CASSRSGTGATEAFF. The CDR3 region has the DNA TGTGCCAGCAGTCGATCCGGGACAGGTGCGACTGAAGCTTTCTTT. This chain connects TRBV28 to TRBJ1-1, with 8 bases identical to TRBD1. CDR1 is MDHEN and CDR2 is SYDVKM in the germline V gene. This CDR3 is built from 15 residues. V lost 5 bases, J lost 5 bases, and 10 bases stayed unmatched.

In its sample, this clonotype was seen many times. The chain joins TRBV4-3 to TRBJ2-3; perhaps D is TRBD1 or TRBD2 (6 bases each). Per the germline V gene, CDR1 is LGHNA and CDR2 is YSLEER. V gave up 0 bases and J gave up 3 bases, with 16 bases separating them. The CDR3 sequence is 17 residues long. In DNA form, the CDR3 reads TGCGCCAGCAGCCAAGAAATTAGGCAGGGGAGGACAGATACGCAGTATTTT. Its translation is CASSQEIRQGRTDTQYF.

A few counts support this clonotype. The J gene is TRBJ1-6, the V gene TRBV6-2 or TRBV6-3; 7 nucleotides agree with TRBD1. V gave up 2 bases and J gave up 9 bases; unmatched junction bases: 13. Germline assignment: CDR1 MNHEY and CDR2 SVGEGT. The CDR3 spans 17 residues. The CDR3 spells CASSYTPGYRDSSPLHF. The CDR3 nucleotides read TGTGCCAGCAGTTACACACCTGGATACAGGGACAGTTCACCCCTCCACTTT.

The chain is built from TRBV7-2 and TRBJ1-6; D ambiguous. The CDR3 length is 17 residues. In germline, CDR1 is SGHTA, CDR2 FQGNSA. V lost 1 base to trimming and J lost 0 bases, with 10 bases between them. The CDR3: CASSLETVSSYNSPLHF. The CDR3 nucleotides read TGTGCCAGCAGCTTAGAGACGGTCAGCTCCTATAATTCACCCCTCCACTTT.

The chain employs TRBV5-1 and TRBJ2-1, with 7 bases fitting TRBD1. The germline gives CDR1 SGHRS, CDR2 YFSETQ. This CDR3 is built from 13 residues. Losses at the gene ends were 4 bases for V and 7 bases for J; bases not matched to a gene: 5. CDR3 nucleotide sequence: TGCGCCAGCAGCCCGGGACAGATTAATGAGCAGTTCTTC. Translation gives CASSPGQINEQFF.

This clonotype was observed a handful of times. The rearrangement joins TRBV2 to TRBJ1-5; 7 nucleotides align to TRBD1. After removal of 2 bases from V and 0 bases from J, the junction contained 4 bases not matched to a gene. Germline V gene lookup returns CDR1 SNHLY and CDR2 FYNNEI. The length of the CDR3 is 16 residues. The CDR3: CASSEMGQNSNQPQHF. CDR3 in DNA: TGTGCCAGCAGTGAAATGGGACAGAATAGCAATCAGCCCCAGCATTTT.

This rearrangement joins TRBV5-6 to TRBJ1-3; D is possibly TRBD1 (5 bases). Per germline, CDR1 SGHDT and CDR2 YYEEEE. V lost 4 bases, J lost 0 bases, and 17 bases lay in between. This CDR3 is built from 17 residues. The CDR3 DNA sequence: TGTGCCAGCAGCGGATGGGAAGGGGAGAGCTCTGGAAACACCATATATTTT. It codes for CASSGWEGESSGNTIYF.

There are a few counts of this clonotype. The chain employs TRBV2 and TRBJ1-4; D uncertain. The V end was cut by 6 bases, the J end by 3 bases, with 11 bases between. Germline CDR1 is SNHLY and CDR2 is FYNNEI. This CDR3 contains 14 residues. The CDR3 nucleotides are TGTGCCAGCAGCGACCGGACGTCTAATGAAAAACTGTTTTTT. Translated: CASSDRTSNEKLFF.

This clonotype showed up just a few times. This chain links TRBV7-2 with TRBJ2-7; the match to TRBD1 covers 10 bases. Unmatched junction bases numbered 7, after V lost 5 bases and J lost 3 bases. This CDR3 comprises 15 residues. Germline V gives CDR1 SGHTA, CDR2 FQGNSA. The CDR3 DNA is TGTGCCAGCAGCGTGACAGGGGGCGAGAACTACGAGCAGTACTTC. Protein product: CASSVTGGENYEQYF.